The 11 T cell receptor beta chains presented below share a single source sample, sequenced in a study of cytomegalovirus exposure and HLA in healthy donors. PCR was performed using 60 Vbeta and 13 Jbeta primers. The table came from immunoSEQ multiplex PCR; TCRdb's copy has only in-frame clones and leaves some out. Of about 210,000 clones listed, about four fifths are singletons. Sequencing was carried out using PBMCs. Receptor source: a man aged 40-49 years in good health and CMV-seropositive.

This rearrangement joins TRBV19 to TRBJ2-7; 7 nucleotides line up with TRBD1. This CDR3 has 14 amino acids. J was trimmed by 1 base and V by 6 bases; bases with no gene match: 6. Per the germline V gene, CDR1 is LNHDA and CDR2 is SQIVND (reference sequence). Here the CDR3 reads CASRLTGTSYEQYF. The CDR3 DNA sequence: TGTGCCAGTAGATTGACAGGGACATCCTACGAGCAGTACTTC.

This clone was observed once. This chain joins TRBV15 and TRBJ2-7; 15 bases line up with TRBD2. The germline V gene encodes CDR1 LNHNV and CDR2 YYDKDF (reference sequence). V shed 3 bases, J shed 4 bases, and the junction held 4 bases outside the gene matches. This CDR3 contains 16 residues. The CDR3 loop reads CATSSGTSGRSYEQYV. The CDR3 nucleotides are TGTGCCACCAGCAGTGGGACTAGCGGGAGGTCTTACGAGCAGTACGTC.

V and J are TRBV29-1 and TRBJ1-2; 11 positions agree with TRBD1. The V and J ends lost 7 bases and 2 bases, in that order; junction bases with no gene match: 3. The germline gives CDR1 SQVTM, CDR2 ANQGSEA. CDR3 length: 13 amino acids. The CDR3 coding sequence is TGCAGCGCGGGGACAGGGGGAAACTATGGCTACACCTTC. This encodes CSAGTGGNYGYTF.

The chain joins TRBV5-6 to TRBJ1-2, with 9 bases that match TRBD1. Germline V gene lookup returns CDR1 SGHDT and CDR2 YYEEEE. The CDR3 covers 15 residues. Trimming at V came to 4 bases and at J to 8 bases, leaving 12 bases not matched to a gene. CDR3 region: CASSPGDRVMRGYTF. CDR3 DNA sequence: TGTGCCAGCAGCCCGGGGGACAGGGTAATGCGAGGCTACACCTTC.

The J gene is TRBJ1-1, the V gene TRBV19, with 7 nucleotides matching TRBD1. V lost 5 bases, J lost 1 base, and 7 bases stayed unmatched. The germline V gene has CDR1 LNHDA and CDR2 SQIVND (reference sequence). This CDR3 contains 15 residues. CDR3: CASSSPDRPNTEAFF. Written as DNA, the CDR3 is TGTGCCAGTAGTTCCCCGGACAGGCCGAACACTGAAGCTTTCTTT.

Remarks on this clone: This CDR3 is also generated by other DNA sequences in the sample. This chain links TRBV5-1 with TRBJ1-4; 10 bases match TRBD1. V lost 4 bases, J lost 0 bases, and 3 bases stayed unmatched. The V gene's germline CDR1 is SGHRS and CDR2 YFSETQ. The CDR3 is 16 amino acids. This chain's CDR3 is CASSPGQGATNEKLFF. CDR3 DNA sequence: TGCGCCAGCAGCCCCGGACAGGGGGCAACTAATGAAAAACTGTTTTTT.

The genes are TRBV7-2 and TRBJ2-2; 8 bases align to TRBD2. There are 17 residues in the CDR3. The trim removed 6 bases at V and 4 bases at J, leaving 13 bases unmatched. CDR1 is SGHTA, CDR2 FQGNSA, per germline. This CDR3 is CASSRHGGAAGTGELFF. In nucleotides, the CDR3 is TGTGCCAGCAGTCGACACGGGGGGGCTGCGGGCACCGGGGAGCTGTTTTTT.

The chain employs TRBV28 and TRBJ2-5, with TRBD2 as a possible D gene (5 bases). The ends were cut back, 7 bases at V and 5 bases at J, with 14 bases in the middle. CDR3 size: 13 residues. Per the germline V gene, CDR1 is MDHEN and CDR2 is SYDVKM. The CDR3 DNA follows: TGTGCCAGCATCCCACGGGGTGGGGAGACCCAGTACTTC. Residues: CASIPRGGETQYF.

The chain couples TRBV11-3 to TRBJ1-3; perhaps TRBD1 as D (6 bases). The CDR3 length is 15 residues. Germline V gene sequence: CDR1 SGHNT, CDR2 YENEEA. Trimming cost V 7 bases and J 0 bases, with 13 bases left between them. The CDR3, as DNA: TGTGCCAGCACCCTCAGGGGTCACTCTGGAAACACCATATATTTT. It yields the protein CASTLRGHSGNTIYF.

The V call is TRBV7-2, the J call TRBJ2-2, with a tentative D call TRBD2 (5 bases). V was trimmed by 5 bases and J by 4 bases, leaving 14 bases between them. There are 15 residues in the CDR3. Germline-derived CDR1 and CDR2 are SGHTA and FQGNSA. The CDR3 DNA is TGTGCCAGCAGCCGCAGCGCTGCGGGCACCGGGGAGCTGTTTTTT. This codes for CASSRSAAGTGELFF.

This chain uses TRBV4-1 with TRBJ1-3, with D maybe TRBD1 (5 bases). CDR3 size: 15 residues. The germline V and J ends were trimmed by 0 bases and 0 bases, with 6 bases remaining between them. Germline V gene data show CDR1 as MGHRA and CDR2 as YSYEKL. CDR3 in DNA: TGCGCCAGCAGCCAAGAAAGGGGCTCTGGAAACACCATATATTTT. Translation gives CASSQERGSGNTIYF.